Following are 14 T cell receptor beta chains from one sample sequenced in a study of T-cell reconstitution after alpha-beta-depleted transplantation in children. During its preparation, the TCRbeta library received unique molecular identifiers. TCRdb passed the PCR reads through MiXCR, listing each CDR3 protein once. The sample records some 600,000 distinct CDR3 sequences, roughly 15% being singletons. Here the sequenced sample was PBMCs from the stem cell graft donor, taken from the stem cell graft. The receptor set was obtained from a human donor who donated a stem cell graft to a child with acute myeloid leukemia.

A single count supports this clonotype. V is TRBV12-3 or TRBV12-4 and J is TRBJ1-4, with D perhaps matching TRBD1 (5 bases). This CDR3 spans 13 amino acids. V lost 6 bases to trimming and J lost 8 bases, with 13 bases between them. CDR3 region: CASSEGTWEKLFF. CDR3 sequence (DNA): TGTGCCAGCAGCGAAGGGACCTGGGAAAAACTGTTTTTT.

This clonotype was observed at least ten times. This sequence joins TRBV7-7 and TRBJ2-2; the D gene is possibly TRBD1 (6 bases). V lost 5 bases, J lost 0 bases, and 10 bases lay in between. This CDR3 region has 15 residues. The germline CDR1 and CDR2 sequences are SSHAT and FNYEAQ (reference sequence). The CDR3 sequence: CASSPTGSNTGELFF. DNA of the CDR3: TGTGCCAGCAGCCCGACAGGCTCGAACACCGGGGAGCTGTTTTTT.

This clonotype was seen ten or more times. This rearrangement joins TRBV15 to TRBJ2-1; possibly TRBD1 for D (6 bases). The CDR3 runs 15 residues. In germline, CDR1 is LNHNV, CDR2 YYDKDF (reference sequence). Trimming pared 0 bases from V and 4 bases from J, leaving 10 bases between. The CDR3 loop reads CATSRDKGGYNEQFF. CDR3 DNA sequence: TGTGCCACCAGCAGAGATAAAGGGGGTTACAATGAGCAGTTCTTC. Looking up the rest from reference TRBV15 and TRBJ2-1 gives the full variable domain: DAMVIQNPRYQVTQFGKPVTLSCSQTLNHNVMYWYQQKSSQAPKLLFHYYDKDFNNEADTPDNFQSRRPNTSFCFLDIRSPGLGDTAMYLCATSRDKGGYNEQFFGPGTRLTVL.

The V call is TRBV7-9, the J call TRBJ2-3, with no clear D. Germline V CDR1 and CDR2: SEHNR, FQNEAQ (reference sequence). V was shortened by 5 bases and J by 6 bases, with 12 bases between the two germline ends. The CDR3 sequence is 13 residues long. This chain's CDR3 is CASSRVGKDTQYF. In DNA, the CDR3 is TGTGCCAGCAGCCGGGTTGGCAAGGATACGCAGTATTTT.

The chain carries TRBV27 and TRBJ1-2; D is possibly TRBD1 (6 bases). CDR1 is MNHEY and CDR2 is SMNVEV in the germline V gene (reference sequence). The ends were cut back, 5 bases at V and 9 bases at J, with 16 bases in the middle. The CDR3 spans 13 residues. The CDR3 region has the DNA TGTGCCAGCAGTCCTCGACAGGAGAGGAGCTACACCTTC. Translated, it gives CASSPRQERSYTF.

This rearrangement joins TRBV20-1 to TRBJ1-1; D is unresolved. V lost 3 bases and J lost 7, with 12 bases in between. This CDR3 spans 12 amino acids. The germline V gene has CDR1 DFQATT and CDR2 SNEGSKA (reference sequence). CDR3 sequence reads: CSARNPGVEAFF. The CDR3 nucleotides read TGCAGTGCTAGGAATCCGGGAGTTGAAGCTTTCTTT.

This clonotype was picked up one time. This may be a read error, as it is one base from a much larger clone. This chain connects TRBV6-5 to TRBJ2-7; TRBD1 or TRBD2 may be the D gene (5 bases each). V lost 0 bases and J lost 0, with 6 bases in between. This CDR3 contains 14 residues. CDR1 is MNHEY, CDR2 SVGAGI, per germline. CDR3 region: CASSYSGPSYEQYF. CDR3 DNA sequence: TGTGCCAGCAGTTACTCGGGACCCTCCTACGAGCAGTACTTC.

Remarks on this clonotype: The junction and the germline gene differ at one end; a read error may be behind it. The V call is TRBV7-2, the J call TRBJ2-3; TRBD1 aligns across 7 bases. In germline, CDR1 is SGHTA, CDR2 FQGNSA. CDR3 length: 15 residues. CDR3 bases: TGTGCCAGCAGCATCCAGACAGGGAGCATAGATACGCAGTATTTT. Translating it yields CASSIQTGSIDTQYF.

The rearrangement uses TRBV12-3 or TRBV12-4 and TRBJ2-7; 9 bases are shared with TRBD1. Trimming cost V 5 bases and J 2 bases; bases outside gene matches: 7. The CDR3 runs 15 residues. CDR3 loop: CASSAGQGGTYEQYF. The CDR3 DNA sequence: TGTGCCAGCAGTGCGGGACAGGGAGGCACCTACGAGCAGTACTTC.

V is TRBV13 and J is TRBJ2-1; the match to TRBD2 covers 7 bases. Germline CDR1 reads PRHDT; CDR2 reads FYEKMQ (reference sequence). This CDR3 is built from 15 residues. V lost 4 bases and J lost 0; bases outside the gene matches: 3. CDR3 nucleotide sequence: TGTGCCAGCAGCTCGCGGGAGAGCTCCTACAATGAGCAGTTCTTC. The encoded protein is CASSSRESSYNEQFF.

V is TRBV20-1 and J is TRBJ2-1; 7 bases align to TRBD1. The CDR3 loop spans 17 amino acids. V gave up 0 bases and J gave up 5 bases; unmatched junction bases: 13. Germline CDR1 reads DFQATT; CDR2 reads SNEGSKA (reference sequence). The CDR3 spells CSARDLVREGAHNEQFF. In DNA, the CDR3 is TGCAGTGCTAGAGACCTCGTGAGAGAGGGGGCACACAATGAGCAGTTCTTC.

This clonotype was counted many times. The rearrangement uses TRBV19 and TRBJ2-1, with D perhaps matching TRBD1 or TRBD2 (5 bases each). V dropped 1 base and J dropped 4 bases, with 14 bases sitting between them. The CDR3 is made up of 16 amino acids. Per germline, CDR1 LNHDA and CDR2 SQIVND (reference sequence). The CDR3, as DNA: TGTGCCAGTAGTATAGGGCACCGGGACGGATACAATGAGCAGTTCTTC. It specifies CASSIGHRDGYNEQFF.

The sample holds one count of this clonotype. The rearrangement links TRBV29-1 to TRBJ2-7; D gene ambiguous. V was shortened by 0 bases and J by 0 bases, with 6 bases between the two germline ends. CDR3 length: 13 residues. CDR1 and CDR2 (germline): SQVTM, ANQGSEA. CDR3 protein: CSVEEVSSYEQYF. The CDR3 coding sequence is TGCAGCGTTGAAGAGGTGAGCTCCTACGAGCAGTACTTC.

This clonotype was seen a handful of times. This chain links TRBV12-3 or TRBV12-4 with TRBJ2-7, with 7 bases fitting TRBD1. The V gene end was trimmed by 6 bases and the J gene end by 7 bases; junction bases not matched to a gene: 18. This CDR3 region has 16 residues. CDR3 region: CASSQIPGTVNKEQYF. Written as DNA, the CDR3 is TGTGCCAGCAGCCAGATTCCCGGGACAGTTAATAAAGAGCAGTACTTC.